This T cell receptor (beta chain) stems from a study of blood T cell repertoires in COVID-19. Assay: immunoSEQ multiplex PCR; the TCRdb copy retains only in-frame clones and omits some. The data show about 180,000 clones, 81% seen once. J gave up 6 bases and V 4 bases, and 11 bases lay outside the gene matches. The CDR3 spans 16 residues. CDR1 is MDHEN and CDR2 is SYDVKM in the germline V gene. Donors were grouped by their self-reported clinical history. The sequencing sample was made of PBMCs or T cells enriched from blood (not recorded which). The source of this sequence is a middle-aged woman with acute COVID-19. V and J are TRBV28 and TRBJ2-3; 9 bases line up with TRBD2. This CDR3 reads CASSSPWVAGADTQYF. The CDR3 DNA sequence: TGTGCCAGCAGTTCCCCCTGGGTAGCGGGAGCGGATACGCAGTATTTT.